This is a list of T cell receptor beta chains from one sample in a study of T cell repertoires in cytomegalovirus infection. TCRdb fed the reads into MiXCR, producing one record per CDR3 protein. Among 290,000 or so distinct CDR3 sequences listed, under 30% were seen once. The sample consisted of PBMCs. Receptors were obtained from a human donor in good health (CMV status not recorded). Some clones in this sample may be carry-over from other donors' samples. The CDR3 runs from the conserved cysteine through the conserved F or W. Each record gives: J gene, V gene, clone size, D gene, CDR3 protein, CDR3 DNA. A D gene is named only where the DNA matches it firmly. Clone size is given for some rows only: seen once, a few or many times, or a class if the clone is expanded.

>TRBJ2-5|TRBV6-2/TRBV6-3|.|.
CASSPLGTTEETQYF
TGTGCCAGCAGCCCCCTAGGAACAACAGAAGAGACCCAGTACTTC
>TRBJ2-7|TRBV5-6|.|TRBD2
CASRLIGRGPSSSYEQYF
TGTGCCAGCAGGCTCATTGGGAGGGGCCCATCGAGCTCCTACGAGCAGTACTTC
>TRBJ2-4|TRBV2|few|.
CATRGPDRAPLAKNIQYF
TGTGCCACCCGGGGGCCTGACAGGGCCCCTCTAGCCAAAAACATTCAGTACTTC
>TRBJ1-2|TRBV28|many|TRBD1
CASSSRGPYGYTF
TGTGCCAGCAGTTCCAGGGGGCCGTATGGCTACACCTTC
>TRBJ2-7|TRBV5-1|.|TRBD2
CASSIGTSGSRQYF
TGCGCCAGCAGCATAGGGACTAGCGGGAGTCGTCAGTACTTC
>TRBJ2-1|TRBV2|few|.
CASSEQSHEQFF
TGTGCCAGCAGTGAACAATCGCATGAGCAGTTCTTC
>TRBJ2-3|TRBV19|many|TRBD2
CASSTSGASTDTQYF
TGTGCCAGCTCAACTAGCGGCGCCAGCACAGATACGCAGTATTTT
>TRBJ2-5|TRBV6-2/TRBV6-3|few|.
CASSFTSRAAQETQYF
TGTGCCAGCAGTTTCACCTCGAGGGCAGCACAAGAGACCCAGTACTTC
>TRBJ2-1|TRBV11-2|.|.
CASSFRLSNSYNEQFF
TGTGCCAGCAGCTTTCGACTAAGCAACAGTTACAATGAGCAGTTCTTC
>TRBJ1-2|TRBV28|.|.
CASTPTVRSYGYTF
TGTGCCAGCACCCCGACAGTACGATCCTATGGCTACACCTTC
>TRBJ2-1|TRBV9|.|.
CASSAGQSNEQFF
TGTGCCAGCAGCGCCGGACAATCCAATGAGCAGTTCTTC
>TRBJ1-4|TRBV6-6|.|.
CASRRTKAEKLFF
TGTGCCAGCAGAAGAACCAAGGCGGAAAAACTGTTTTTT
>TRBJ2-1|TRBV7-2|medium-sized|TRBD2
CASSSDGTSDTEQFF
TGTGCCAGCAGCTCAGATGGGACTAGCGATACTGAGCAGTTCTTC
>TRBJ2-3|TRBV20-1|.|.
CSAPRLRRGGTDTQYF
TGCAGTGCACCTCGCCTCCGGAGGGGGGGCACAGATACGCAGTATTTT
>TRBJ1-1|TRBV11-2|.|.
CASTPSAAAMNTEAFF
TGTGCCAGCACCCCCTCGGCGGCCGCTATGAACACTGAAGCTTTCTTT
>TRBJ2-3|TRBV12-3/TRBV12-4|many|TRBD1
CASSPGDRGGDTQYF
TGTGCCAGCAGCCCGGGGGACAGGGGTGGAGATACGCAGTATTTT
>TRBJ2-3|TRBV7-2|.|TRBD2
CASSLAAGVRTDTQYF
TGTGCCAGCAGCTTAGCGGCGGGAGTGAGGACAGATACGCAGTATTTT
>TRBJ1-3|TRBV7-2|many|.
CASSLGDILGDTIYF
TGTGCCAGCAGCTTAGGGGACATCCTTGGGGACACCATATATTTT
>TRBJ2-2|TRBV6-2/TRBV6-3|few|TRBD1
CASTQGTDKTNTGELFF
TGTGCCAGCACCCAAGGGACAGACAAAACGAACACCGGGGAGCTGTTTTTT
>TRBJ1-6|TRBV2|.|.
CASSEGGGYSPLHF
TGTGCCAGCAGTGAAGGGGGCGGGTATTCACCCCTCCACTTT
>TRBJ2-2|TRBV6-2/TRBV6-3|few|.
CASRRGNTGELFF
TGTGCCAGCAGGAGGGGGAACACCGGGGAGCTGTTTTTT
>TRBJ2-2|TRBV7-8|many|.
CASTSWGKDTGELFF
TGTGCCAGCACTTCCTGGGGGAAGGACACCGGGGAGCTGTTTTTT
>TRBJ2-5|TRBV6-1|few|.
CASVVGGGVQETQYF
TGTGCCAGCGTGGTGGGCGGAGGGGTGCAAGAGACCCAGTACTTC
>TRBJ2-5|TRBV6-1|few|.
CASRPIHWAETQYF
TGTGCCAGCAGGCCCATCCACTGGGCCGAGACCCAGTACTTC
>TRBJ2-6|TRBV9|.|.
CASSVVASGANVLTF
TGTGCCAGCAGCGTAGTGGCCTCTGGGGCCAACGTCCTGACTTTC
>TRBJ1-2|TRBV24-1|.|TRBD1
CATSDLFDREYTF
TGTGCCACCAGTGACCTTTTCGACAGGGAGTACACCTTC
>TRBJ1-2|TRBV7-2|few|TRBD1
CASSPQGALNYGYTF
TGTGCCAGCAGCCCACAGGGGGCATTAAACTATGGCTACACCTTC
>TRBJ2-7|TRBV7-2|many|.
CASSLGPARGGEYEQYF
TGTGCCAGCAGCTTAGGACCCGCGAGGGGGGGCGAATACGAGCAGTACTTC
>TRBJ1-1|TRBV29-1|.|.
CSVGDSEGGDTEAFF
TGCAGCGTGGGGGATTCAGAGGGAGGGGACACTGAAGCTTTCTTT
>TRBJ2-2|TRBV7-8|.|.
CASSSGQLIAGGAGELFF
TGTGCCAGCAGCTCCGGACAGCTAATAGCGGGTGGTGCCGGGGAGCTGTTTTTT
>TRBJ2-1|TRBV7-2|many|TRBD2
CASSLGGLAGRNEQFF
TGTGCCAGCAGCTTAGGCGGACTAGCGGGGAGGAATGAGCAGTTCTTC
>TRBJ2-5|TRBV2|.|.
CASSEAPETQYF
TGTGCCAGCAGTGAAGCGCCCGAGACCCAGTACTTC
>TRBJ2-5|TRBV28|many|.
CASSSRQGLHQETQYF
TGTGCCAGCAGTTCCAGACAGGGACTACACCAAGAGACCCAGTACTTC
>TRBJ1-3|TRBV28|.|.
CASSRRSGNTIYF
TGTGCCAGCAGCCGTCGCTCCGGAAACACCATATATTTT
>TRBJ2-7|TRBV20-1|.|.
CSARRGTRTYEQYF
TGCAGTGCTAGACGAGGGACCCGAACCTACGAGCAGTACTTC
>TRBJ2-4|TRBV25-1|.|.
CASTLYRGNLAKNIQYF
TGTGCCAGCACCTTATATCGCGGGAATTTAGCCAAAAACATTCAGTACTTC
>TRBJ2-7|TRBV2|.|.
CASSEGRGEQYF
TGTGCCAGCAGTGAGGGCAGGGGCGAGCAGTACTTC
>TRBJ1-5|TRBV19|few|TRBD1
CASDTGASNQPQHF
TGTGCCAGTGACACAGGGGCGAGCAATCAGCCCCAGCATTTT
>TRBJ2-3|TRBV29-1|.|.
CSAVRLPTTDTQYF
TGCAGCGCCGTGCGACTACCTACCACTGATACGCAGTATTTT
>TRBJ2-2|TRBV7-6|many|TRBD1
CASSRDRGVSNTGELFF
TGTGCCAGCAGCCGGGACAGGGGGGTTTCTAACACCGGGGAGCTGTTTTTT
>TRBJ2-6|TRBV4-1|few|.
CASSPPGIEANVLTF
TGCGCCAGCAGCCCCCCAGGGATTGAGGCCAACGTCCTGACTTTC
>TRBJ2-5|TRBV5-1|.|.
CASRGAEGQKTQYF
TGCGCCAGCAGGGGAGCAGAGGGTCAGAAGACCCAGTACTTC
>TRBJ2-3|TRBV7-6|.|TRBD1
CASTRQGVTDTQYF
TGTGCCAGCACCCGACAGGGGGTAACAGATACGCAGTATTTT
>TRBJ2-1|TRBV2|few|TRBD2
CASKRDLPYNEQFF
TGTGCCAGCAAGCGGGACTTACCTTACAATGAGCAGTTCTTC